The 18 T cell receptor beta chains in this list originate from one sample, sequenced in a study of Graves' ophthalmopathy and Graves' hyperthyroidism. As the template, RNA transcripts were used to amplify TCR beta CDR3 regions. The workflow started with a first-round RT-PCR run with HTBI primers and then moved on to a second-round multiplex PCR. MiXCR was run by TCRdb on the multiplex PCR reads, yielding one entry per CDR3 protein. The sample holds more than 300,000 distinct CDR3 sequences; about 16% are singletons and the top ten take 5.5% to 7%. The specimen was peripheral blood. The receptors shown here come from a woman under 30 with stable Graves' hyperthyroidism.

Written as DNA, the CDR3 is TGTGCCACTAAGGGGAGTTTCGACGAGCAGTACTTC. Protein: CATKGSFDEQYF. The chain has TRBV27 and TRBJ2-7; perhaps D is TRBD1 or TRBD2 (5 bases each). The CDR3 is 12 amino acids. Germline loops: CDR1 MNHEY, CDR2 SMNVEV (reference sequence). The V end lost 10 bases, the J end lost 5 bases, and 15 bases lay between the germline ends.

Many counts were recorded for this clonotype. The gene calls are TRBV2 and TRBJ1-1, with 7 positions matching TRBD1. The J segment lost 6 bases and the V segment lost 6 bases, leaving 13 bases of the junction unmatched. This CDR3 contains 15 residues. Per germline, CDR1 SNHLY and CDR2 FYNNEI. CDR3 loop: CASSQGGQEIAEAFF. CDR3 DNA: TGTGCCAGCAGCCAAGGTGGACAGGAGATAGCTGAAGCTTTCTTT.

This clonotype was detected a few times. V and J are TRBV7-8 and TRBJ1-5, with D unclear. The germline gives CDR1 SGHVS, CDR2 FQNEAQ. Trimming took off 2 bases at V and 3 bases at J, with 20 bases between the two ends. This CDR3 comprises 18 residues. Written as DNA, the CDR3 is TGTGCCAGCAGCTTATATTATCAAGGTGGTGGAGTCAATCAGCCCCAGCATTTT. It translates to CASSLYYQGGGVNQPQHF.

The CDR3 coding sequence is TGTGCCAGCAGTTTATGGGCCCTTCAAGAGACCCAGTACTTC. Translating gives CASSLWALQETQYF. The chain uses TRBV12-3 or TRBV12-4 and TRBJ2-5; D unclear. Trimming cost V 2 bases and J 2 bases, with 9 bases left between them. CDR3 length: 14 residues.

This clonotype was seen repeatedly, ten times or more. The chain employs TRBV7-3 and TRBJ1-1; possible D gene TRBD1, 6 bases. V was trimmed by 5 bases and J by 4 bases, leaving 11 bases between them. Looked up from germline, CDR1 is SGHTA and CDR2 is FQGTGA. This CDR3 has 13 amino acids. The CDR3 loop reads CASSEKGVTEAFF. CDR3 in DNA: TGTGCCAGCAGCGAGAAGGGGGTCACTGAAGCTTTCTTT.

This clonotype was recorded a few times. The gene calls are TRBV15 and TRBJ1-1, with a possible D match to TRBD1 (6 bases). Between the trimmed V and J ends, which lost 1 base and 7 bases, there was a span of 13 bases. The CDR3 is 14 residues long. Germline V gene data show CDR1 as LNHNV and CDR2 as YYDKDF (reference sequence). CDR3 coding DNA: TGTGCCACCAGCAGAGGGGGGACACCGGGTGAAGCTTTCTTT. This sequence encodes CATSRGGTPGEAFF.

This clonotype was picked up many times. The rearrangement joins TRBV2 to TRBJ2-2; 8 bases are shared with TRBD1. With V trimmed by 8 bases and J by 5 bases, 7 bases remained unmatched. The CDR3 length is 14 residues. The germline V gene encodes CDR1 SNHLY and CDR2 FYNNEI. The CDR3 spells CASGDRGRTGELFF. CDR3 DNA sequence: TGTGCCAGCGGCGACAGGGGCAGAACCGGGGAGCTGTTTTTT.

This clonotype occurred many times. This sequence joins TRBV11-2 and TRBJ2-5, with D possibly matching TRBD2 (5 bases). With 3 bases removed from V and 7 bases from J, the gap between germline ends came to 15 bases. CDR3 length: 14 amino acids. Looked up from germline, CDR1 is SGHAT and CDR2 is FQNNGV. This CDR3 is CASSFASGLGTQYF. CDR3 nucleotide sequence: TGTGCCAGCAGCTTCGCCAGCGGATTAGGGACCCAGTACTTC.

This clonotype was seen only a few times. The chain couples TRBV6-1 to TRBJ1-2; 9 bases are shared with TRBD1. The CDR3 contains 15 residues. Germline V lookup: CDR1 MNHNS, CDR2 SASEGT. Unmatched junction bases numbered 9, after V lost 3 bases and J lost 7 bases. CDR3 DNA sequence: TGTGCCAGCAGTGACGCCGGGACAGGGTTGGGTGGCTACACCTTC. It codes for CASSDAGTGLGGYTF.

The gene calls are TRBV12-5 and TRBJ1-3; D ambiguous. The CDR3 extends over 14 amino acids. CDR1 and CDR2 from the germline V gene are LGHNT and FRNRAP. V lost 1 base to trimming and J lost 0 bases, with 4 bases between them. Here the CDR3 DNA reads TGTGCTAGTGGTTTGGCCGGCTCTGGAAACACCATATATTTT. Amino acids: CASGLAGSGNTIYF.

The chain joins TRBV3-1 to TRBJ2-7, with TRBD2 matching over 12 bases. The CDR3 contains 15 residues. Trimming removed 2 bases from V and 6 bases from J; junction bases left unmatched: 5. Germline V gives CDR1 LGHDT, CDR2 YNNKEL (reference sequence). For the CDR3, the DNA is TGTGCCAGCAGCCAACTAGCGGGGGGGATAAGCGAGCAGTACTTC. Translated, it gives CASSQLAGGISEQYF.

In this sample, this clonotype turned up many times. The chain couples TRBV7-2 to TRBJ1-3; 7 bases are shared with TRBD1. The CDR3 is 15 residues long. CDR1 and CDR2 (germline): SGHTA, FQGNSA. J was trimmed by 2 bases and V by 5 bases; bases with no gene match: 6. In nucleotides, the CDR3 is TGTGCCAGCAGCACTCGGACAGGAGCTGGAAACACCATATATTTT. The encoded protein is CASSTRTGAGNTIYF.

This clonotype was seen repeatedly, ten times or more. The CDR3 coding sequence is TGTGCCAGCAGCTTAGACTGGTCCTACGAGCAGTACTTC. Translation: CASSLDWSYEQYF. J is TRBJ2-7 and V is TRBV7-2; D unresolved. This CDR3 contains 13 residues. The germline CDR1 and CDR2 sequences are SGHTA and FQGNSA. V lost 1 base and J lost 1, with 5 bases in between.

This clonotype was picked up a small number of times. One base away lies a much larger clone, so this may be a sequencing read error. In nucleotides, the CDR3 is TGTGCCAGCGGCGGGACCGCTTCTGGGCAGCCCCAGCATTTT. This sequence encodes CASGGTASGQPQHF. This chain uses TRBV11-2 with TRBJ1-5; perhaps TRBD1 as D (5 bases). Germline assignment: CDR1 SGHAT and CDR2 FQNNGV. This CDR3 has 14 amino acids. The V end lost 8 bases, the J end lost 7 bases, and 18 bases lay between the germline ends.

At least ten counts were recorded for this clonotype. The chain combines TRBV12-3 or TRBV12-4 with TRBJ1-2, with 8 bases identical to TRBD1. The CDR3 is made up of 14 amino acids. V dropped 6 bases and J dropped 4; count of bases not matched to a gene: 7. The CDR3 sequence is CASRFSGTGYGYTF. The CDR3 coding sequence is TGTGCCAGCAGGTTTTCCGGGACAGGCTATGGCTACACCTTC.

As regards this clonotype: A read error may explain this, as a much larger clone is one base away. The chain carries TRBV29-1 and TRBJ2-7; no clear D gene. Trimming removed 3 bases from V and 7 bases from J, with 16 bases in between. The CDR3 has 13 amino acids. Germline loops: CDR1 SQVTM, CDR2 ANQGSEA. The CDR3, as DNA: TGCAGCGTTGATCCTGATCCAGCCGGGGAGCAGTACTTC. Translated: CSVDPDPAGEQYF.

This clonotype was detected many times. The chain employs TRBV19 and TRBJ1-3; 8 bases align to TRBD1. V lost 7 bases, J lost 0 bases, and 5 bases stayed unmatched. Per germline, CDR1 LNHDA and CDR2 SQIVND (reference sequence). The CDR3 consists of 15 residues. In DNA, the CDR3 is TGTGCCAGTACCCCGGGACAGGCCTCTGGAAACACCATATATTTT. Its protein is CASTPGQASGNTIYF.

This clonotype was detected many times. This chain links TRBV6-2 or TRBV6-3 with TRBJ2-2; tentatively, D is TRBD2 (5 bases). This CDR3 is 13 amino acids long. Trimming stripped 7 bases from V and 8 bases from J, with 14 bases between. Germline-derived CDR1 and CDR2 are MNHEY and SVGEGT. The CDR3 DNA reads TGTGCCAGCACGCGGGTACATACGGGGGAGCTGTTTTTT. The encoded protein is CASTRVHTGELFF.